This T cell receptor beta chain emerged from a study of T cell clusters in autoimmune cytopenias. Background on the study: Healthy control donors averaged about 50 years of age, with a median of approximately 63 years.

Each sample's input was 250 ng genomic DNA, 38,000 or so genome equivalents. Considering frequency, this clonotype is large. Its antigen is as yet unknown. TRB rearrangements were amplified by touch-down multiplex PCR with mixed TRB-A/B primers. Each CDR3 protein gets one entry in TCRdb, which reprocessed the multiplex PCR reads and gives no DNA. With some 4,300 distinct CDR3 sequences in the sample, the ten largest clones hold roughly 12%. Germline CDR1 is SQVTM and CDR2 is ANQGSEA. The CDR3 length is 13 residues. Study outcomes and limitations: Primary autoimmune cytopenia patients seemingly lacked the physiological T cell clusters found in healthy donors. Compared with active autoimmune hepatitis patients, healthy donors showed approximately 2.7-fold more exclusive TRB clusters.

These sequences were also reported in another study, on T cell repertoires in aging, cancer and after chemotherapy. That paper states: Repeat sampling of healthy donors over several months to years showed clear clonal overlap.

This sequence joins TRBV29-1 and TRBJ2-1. The sample was peripheral blood. The source of this sequence is a human donor in good health. CDR3 sequence reads: CSVGTVTSFEQFF.